This is a list of T cell receptor beta chains from one sample in a study of blood T cell repertoires in COVID-19. Using immunoSEQ multiplex PCR, the repertoire was profiled, and TCRdb retains in-frame clones only, with some absent. Here the sample spans fewer than 400,000 clones, around 87% being singletons. Sample: PBMCs or T cells enriched from blood (not recorded which). These receptors originate from a woman aged 50 to 65 who had recovered from COVID-19. Each CDR3 is given with its conserved first and last residue. A D gene is named only where the DNA matches it firmly. Clone size is given for some rows only: seen once, a few or many times, or a class if the clone is expanded.

V	size	J	D	DNA	CDR3
TRBV27	.	TRBJ2-1	.	TGTGCCAGCAGTCCCCCAGGGGGGGAGCAGTTCTTC	CASSPPGGEQFF
TRBV12-2	.	TRBJ2-7	.	TGTGCAAGTCGCTTAGTAGGTGGACTGAGCCCCGAGCAGTACTTC	CASRLVGGLSPEQYF
TRBV5-1	.	TRBJ1-2	TRBD1	TGCGCCAGCAGCCGGACCGGGACAGGGAATGGCTACACCTTC	CASSRTGTGNGYTF
TRBV7-8	.	TRBJ1-1	.	TGTGCCAGCAGCCCAGGAGGGCAGGGATACACTGAAGCTTTCTTT	CASSPGGQGYTEAFF
TRBV28	.	TRBJ1-1	TRBD1	TGTGCCAGCAGTCCACGGACAGGCTCGAACACTGAAGCTTTCTTT	CASSPRTGSNTEAFF
TRBV4-3	.	TRBJ2-5	.	TGCGCCAGCAGCCAAGATCATATAGTAGAGCAAGAGACCCAGTACTTC	CASSQDHIVEQETQYF
TRBV28	.	TRBJ1-1	.	TGTGCCAGCAGTTTACTGGGACATCTTTCCGGGGCTTTCTTT	CASSLLGHLSGAFF
TRBV2	.	TRBJ2-1	.	TGTGCCAGCCAAATAACACCCGTTGGTGAGCAGTTCTTC	CASQITPVGEQFF
TRBV24-1	.	TRBJ1-1	TRBD1	TGTGCCACCAGTGACGGGACAGGGACTGAAGCTTTCTTT	CATSDGTGTEAFF
TRBV30	.	TRBJ2-5	.	TGTGCCTGGAGTCGGGGGACTCAAGAGACCCAGTACTTC	CAWSRGTQETQYF
TRBV20-1	.	TRBJ1-1	.	TGCAGTGCTAGTAGATTTGGGGCTAACACTGAAGCTTTCTTT	CSASRFGANTEAFF
TRBV18	.	TRBJ1-2	.	TGTGCCAGCTCACCACCGTCAACAGGTCGAGTTGGCTACACCTTC	CASSPPSTGRVGYTF
TRBV19	.	TRBJ2-5	.	TGTGCCAGTAACTCAGGGGTGAGGGAGACCCAGTACTTC	CASNSGVRETQYF
TRBV12-3/TRBV12-4	few	TRBJ1-1	.	TGTGCCAGCAGCCGCAGGACTCCGCTGGAAGCTTTCTTT	CASSRRTPLEAFF
TRBV11-2	.	TRBJ1-1	.	TGTGCCAGCAGCCTACGGAGGAACACTGAAGCTTTCTTT	CASSLRRNTEAFF
TRBV21-1	.	TRBJ1-5	.	TGTGCCAGCAGCAAAAGGGGTGAAAGCAATCAGCCCCAGCATTTT	CASSKRGESNQPQHF
TRBV18	once	TRBJ1-2	.	TGTGCCAGCTCACCCAGGGGAATTGACTATGGCTACACCTTC	CASSPRGIDYGYTF
TRBV7-9	once	TRBJ2-5	.	TGTGCCAGCAGCTTAGGGGCCCTTACAGGGAATGGGGAGACCCAGTACTTC	CASSLGALTGNGETQYF
TRBV5-1	.	TRBJ2-3	.	TGCGCCAGCAGCTTGGTAGGGGCCGCAGATACGCAGTATTTT	CASSLVGAADTQYF
TRBV27	.	TRBJ2-2	TRBD1	TGTGCCAGCAGTTTATTGACGGGGACAGGGGCCACCGGGGAGCTGTTTTTT	CASSLLTGTGATGELFF
TRBV3-1/TRBV3-2	.	TRBJ1-5	.	TGTGCCAGCAGCCTAAGGGAGGATCAGCCCCAGCATTTT	CASSLREDQPQHF
TRBV10-3	.	TRBJ1-2	.	TGTGCCATCAGGGCAGAGGCTGGTGGCTACACCTTC	CAIRAEAGGYTF
TRBV4-1	.	TRBJ1-3	TRBD1	TGCGCCAGCAGCCTCGATGACAGGGGAACTGGAAACACCATATATTTT	CASSLDDRGTGNTIYF
TRBV2	.	TRBJ1-5	TRBD1	TGTGCCAGCAGTGATCCACCACGAGGGGGCCAGCCCCAGCATTTT	CASSDPPRGGQPQHF
TRBV2	.	TRBJ2-7	.	TGTGCCAGCAAGCAGGGTTACGAGCAGTACTTC	CASKQGYEQYF
TRBV5-5	.	TRBJ2-7	.	TGTGCCAGCAGCTTGTTTAGGCAGGGATTGAGGTCCTACGAGCAGTACTTC	CASSLFRQGLRSYEQYF
TRBV4-1	.	TRBJ2-3	TRBD1	TGCGCCAGCAGCCAAGTTAGGACAGGGCCTCGCACAGATACGCAGTATTTT	CASSQVRTGPRTDTQYF
TRBV2	.	TRBJ1-5	.	TGTGCCAGCACCAGACAAGCTAGCAATCAGCCCCAGCATTTT	CASTRQASNQPQHF
TRBV30	.	TRBJ2-3	.	TGTGCCTGGATTCTGCGGCGCGGGAAGACAGATACGCAGTATTTT	CAWILRRGKTDTQYF
TRBV7-9	.	TRBJ2-5	.	TGTGCCAGCAGCTTAGGGGCTGGGGAGACCCAGTACTTC	CASSLGAGETQYF
TRBV3-1/TRBV3-2	few	TRBJ1-2	.	TGTGCCAGCAGCCATGAAACAGGGCTTGGCTACACCTTC	CASSHETGLGYTF
TRBV11-2	.	TRBJ2-3	.	TGTGCCAGCAGCTTAGGGGCAGGGGGCACAGATACGCAGTATTTT	CASSLGAGGTDTQYF
TRBV28	.	TRBJ2-3	TRBD2	TGTGCCAGCAGTTTCGAACTAGCGGGGGACTTACGCACAGATACGCAGTATTTT	CASSFELAGDLRTDTQYF